The present TCR beta chain was sequenced within a study of T-cell memory formation after mild COVID-19. Study-wide results and limits: Contracting clones from day 15 to 85 showed balanced CD4/CD8; later expanders favored CD4+. Cross-reactive memory appears to have joined, as suggested by some responding clones showing up in pre-infection memory.

One entry per CDR3 protein, called by TCRdb with MiXCR from the 5' RACE reads. The sample shows roughly 350,000 distinct CDR3 sequences, approximately 13% of them seen only once. Regarding this clonotype: The antigen is not known.

Germline CDR1 reads DFQATT; CDR2 reads SNEGSKA (reference sequence). CDR3 length: 14 residues. V shed 5 bases, J shed 4 bases, and the junction held 3 bases outside the gene matches. The receptor comes from a man in his late teens or twenties who had mild COVID-19 (a few samples of this study predate the infection). Cell type and time point are not known. The V call is TRBV20-1, the J call TRBJ2-2; 11 bases are a match to TRBD1. Sample: PBMCs or a T cell subset sorted from them (not recorded which). CDR3: CSAEGTGGTGELFF. CDR3 DNA sequence: TGCAGTGCTGAGGGGACAGGGGGCACCGGGGAGCTGTTTTTT.